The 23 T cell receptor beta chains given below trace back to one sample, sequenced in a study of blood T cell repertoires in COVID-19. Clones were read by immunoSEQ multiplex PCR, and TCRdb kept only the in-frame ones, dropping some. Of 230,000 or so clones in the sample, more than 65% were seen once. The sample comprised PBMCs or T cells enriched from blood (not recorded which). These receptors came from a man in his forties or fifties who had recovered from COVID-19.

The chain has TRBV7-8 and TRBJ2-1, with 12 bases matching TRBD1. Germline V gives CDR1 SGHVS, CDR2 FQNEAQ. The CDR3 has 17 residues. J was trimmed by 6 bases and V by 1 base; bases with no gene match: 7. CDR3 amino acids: CASSLEGQGARVNEQFF. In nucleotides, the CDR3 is TGTGCCAGCAGCTTAGAGGGACAGGGGGCGCGGGTCAATGAGCAGTTCTTC.

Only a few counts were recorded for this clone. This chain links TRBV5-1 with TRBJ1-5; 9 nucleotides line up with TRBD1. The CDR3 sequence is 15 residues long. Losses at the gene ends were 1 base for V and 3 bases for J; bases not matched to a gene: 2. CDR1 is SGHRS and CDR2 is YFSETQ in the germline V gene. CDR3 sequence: CASSLTGGVNQPQHF. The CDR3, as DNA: TGCGCCAGCAGCTTGACAGGGGGCGTCAATCAGCCCCAGCATTTT. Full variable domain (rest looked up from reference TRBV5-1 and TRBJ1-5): KAGVTQTPRYLIKTRGQQVTLSCSPISGHRSVSWYQQTPGQGLQFLFEYFSETQRNKGNFPGRFSGRQFSNSRSEMNVSTLELGDSALYLCASSLTGGVNQPQHFGDGTRLSIL.

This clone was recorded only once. This CDR3 reads CASSLDRGNYGYTF. The CDR3, as DNA: TGTGCCAGCAGCTTAGACAGGGGAAACTATGGCTACACCTTC. The genes are TRBV11-2 and TRBJ1-2, with D possibly matching TRBD1 (6 bases). The CDR3 has 14 amino acids. The germline V and J ends were trimmed by 0 bases and 2 bases, with 7 bases remaining between them. Germline loops: CDR1 SGHAT, CDR2 FQNNGV.

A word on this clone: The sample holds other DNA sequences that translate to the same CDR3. CDR3 residues: CASSLQGYEQYF. The CDR3 DNA reads TGTGCCAGCAGCCTACAGGGCTACGAGCAGTACTTC. The J gene is TRBJ2-7, the V gene TRBV7-8; tentative D call: TRBD1 (6 bases). The CDR3 runs 12 residues. Looked up from germline, CDR1 is SGHVS and CDR2 is FQNEAQ. Trimming took 5 bases from V and 3 from J, leaving 8 bases between them. The complete variable domain, with remaining parts taken from reference TRBV7-8 and TRBJ2-7, reads GAGVSQSPRYKVAKRGQDVALRCDPISGHVSLFWYQQALGQGPEFLTYFQNEAQLDKSGLPSDRFFAERPEGSVSTLKIQRTQQEDSAVYLCASSLQGYEQYFGPGTRLTVT.

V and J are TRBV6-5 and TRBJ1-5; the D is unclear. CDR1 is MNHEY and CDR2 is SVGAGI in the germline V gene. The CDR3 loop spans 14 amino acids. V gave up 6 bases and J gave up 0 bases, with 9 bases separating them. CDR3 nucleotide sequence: TGTGCCAGCAGGCGGCACCCTAGCAATCAGCCCCAGCATTTT. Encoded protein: CASRRHPSNQPQHF.

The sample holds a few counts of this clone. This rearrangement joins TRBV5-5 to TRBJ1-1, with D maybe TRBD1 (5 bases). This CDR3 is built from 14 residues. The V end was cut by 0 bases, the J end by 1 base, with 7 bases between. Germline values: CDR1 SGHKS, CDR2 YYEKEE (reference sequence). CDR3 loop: CASSLAQGNTEAFF. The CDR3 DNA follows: TGTGCCAGCAGCTTGGCTCAGGGGAACACTGAAGCTTTCTTT.

CDR3 sequence: CASSLGPVSGNTIYF. For the CDR3, the DNA is TGTGCCAGCAGTTTGGGGCCCGTCTCTGGAAACACCATATATTTT. V is TRBV7-9 and J is TRBJ1-3, with D perhaps matching TRBD1 (5 bases). Trimming took off 6 bases at V and 0 bases at J, with 12 bases between the two ends. CDR1 SEHNR and CDR2 FQNEAQ come from the germline V gene (reference sequence). CDR3 length: 15 residues.

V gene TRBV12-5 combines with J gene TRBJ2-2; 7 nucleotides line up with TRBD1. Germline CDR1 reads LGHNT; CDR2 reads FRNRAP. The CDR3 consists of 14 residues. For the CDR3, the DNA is TGTGCCGATAGACGGGACAGCTCCACCGGGGAGCTGTTTTTT. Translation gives CADRRDSSTGELFF.

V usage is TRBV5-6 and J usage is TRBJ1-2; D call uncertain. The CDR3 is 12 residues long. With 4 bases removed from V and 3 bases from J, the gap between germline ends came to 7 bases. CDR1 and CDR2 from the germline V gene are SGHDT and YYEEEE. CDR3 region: CASSREDYGYTF. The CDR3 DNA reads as TGTGCCAGCAGCCGGGAAGACTATGGCTACACCTTC.

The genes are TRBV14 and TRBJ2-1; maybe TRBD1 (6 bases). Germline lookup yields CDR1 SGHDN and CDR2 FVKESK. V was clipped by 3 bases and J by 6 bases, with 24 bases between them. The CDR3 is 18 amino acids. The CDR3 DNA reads TGTGCCAGCAGCCACCTGACAGGACCTCCTAGCCGGGTCAATGAGCAGTTCTTC. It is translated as CASSHLTGPPSRVNEQFF.

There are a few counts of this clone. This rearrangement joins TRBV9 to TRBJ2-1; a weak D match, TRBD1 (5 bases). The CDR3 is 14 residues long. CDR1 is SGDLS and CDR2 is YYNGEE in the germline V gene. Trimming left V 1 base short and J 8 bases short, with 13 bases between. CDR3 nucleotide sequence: TGTGCCAGCAGCGTATCCTTTCAGGGCTATGAGCAGTTCTTC. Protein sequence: CASSVSFQGYEQFF.

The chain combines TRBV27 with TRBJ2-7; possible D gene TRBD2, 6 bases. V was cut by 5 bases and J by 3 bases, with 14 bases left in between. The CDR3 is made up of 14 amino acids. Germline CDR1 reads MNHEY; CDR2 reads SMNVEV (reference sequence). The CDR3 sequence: CASSPTRLGYEQYF. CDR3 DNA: TGTGCCAGCAGTCCGACTAGACTTGGCTACGAGCAGTACTTC.

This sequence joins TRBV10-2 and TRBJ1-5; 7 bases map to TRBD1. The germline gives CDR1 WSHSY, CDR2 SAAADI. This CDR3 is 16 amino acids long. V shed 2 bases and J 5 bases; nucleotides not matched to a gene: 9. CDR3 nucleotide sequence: TGCGCCAGCAGTGAGGCCCCCAGGGGACAGCATCAGCCCCAGCATTTT. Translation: CASSEAPRGQHQPQHF.

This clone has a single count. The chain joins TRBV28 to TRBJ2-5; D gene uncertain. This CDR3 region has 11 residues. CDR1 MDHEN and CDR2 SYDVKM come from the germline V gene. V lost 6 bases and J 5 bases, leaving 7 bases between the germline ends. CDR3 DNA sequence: TGTGCCAGCAGGGTGGAGGAGACCCAGTACTTC. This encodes CASRVEETQYF.

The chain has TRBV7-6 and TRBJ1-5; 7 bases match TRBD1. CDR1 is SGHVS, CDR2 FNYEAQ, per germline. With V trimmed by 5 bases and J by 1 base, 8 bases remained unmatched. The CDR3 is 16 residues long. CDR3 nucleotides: TGTGCCAGCAGCCCGCTAGGGGGCGCAAGCAATCAGCCCCAGCATTTT. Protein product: CASSPLGGASNQPQHF.

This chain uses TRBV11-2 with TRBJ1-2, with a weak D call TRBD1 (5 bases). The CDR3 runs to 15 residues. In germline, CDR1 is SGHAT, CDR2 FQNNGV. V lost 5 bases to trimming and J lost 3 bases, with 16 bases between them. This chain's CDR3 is CASSLTGPRDYGYTF. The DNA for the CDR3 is TGTGCCAGCAGCCTAACAGGACCCAGGGACTATGGCTACACCTTC.

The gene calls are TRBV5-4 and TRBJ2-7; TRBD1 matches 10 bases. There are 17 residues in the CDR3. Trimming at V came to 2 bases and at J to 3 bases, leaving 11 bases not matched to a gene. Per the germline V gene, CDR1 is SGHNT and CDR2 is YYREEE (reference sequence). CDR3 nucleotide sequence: TGTGCCAGCAGCTTACCTCGGCCGGGACAGGGGAACTACGAGCAGTACTTC. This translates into CASSLPRPGQGNYEQYF.

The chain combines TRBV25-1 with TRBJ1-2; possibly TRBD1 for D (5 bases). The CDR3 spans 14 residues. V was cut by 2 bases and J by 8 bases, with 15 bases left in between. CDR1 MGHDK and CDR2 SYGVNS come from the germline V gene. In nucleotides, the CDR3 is TGTGCCAGCAGTGAAGAAGGCCCTTGGGGCGGCTACACCTTC. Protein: CASSEEGPWGGYTF.

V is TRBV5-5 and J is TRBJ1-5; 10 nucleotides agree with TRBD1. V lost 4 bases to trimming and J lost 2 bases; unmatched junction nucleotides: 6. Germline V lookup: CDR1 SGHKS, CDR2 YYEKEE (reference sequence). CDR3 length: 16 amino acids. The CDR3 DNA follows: TGTGCCAGCAGCCTTGGGACAGGGGCGGGCAATCAGCCCCAGCATTTT. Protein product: CASSLGTGAGNQPQHF.

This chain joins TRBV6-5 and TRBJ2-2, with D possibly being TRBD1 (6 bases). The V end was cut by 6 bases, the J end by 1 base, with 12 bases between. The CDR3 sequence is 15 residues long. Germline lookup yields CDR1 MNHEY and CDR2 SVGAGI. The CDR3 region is CASRSGTLNTGELFF. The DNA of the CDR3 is TGTGCCAGCAGGTCCGGGACACTGAACACCGGGGAGCTGTTTTTT.

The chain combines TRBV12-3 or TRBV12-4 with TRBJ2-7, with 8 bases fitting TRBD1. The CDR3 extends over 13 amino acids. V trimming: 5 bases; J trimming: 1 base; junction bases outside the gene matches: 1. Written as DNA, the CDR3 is TGTGCCAGCAGTCACAGGGGGTCCTACGAGCAGTACTTC. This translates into CASSHRGSYEQYF.

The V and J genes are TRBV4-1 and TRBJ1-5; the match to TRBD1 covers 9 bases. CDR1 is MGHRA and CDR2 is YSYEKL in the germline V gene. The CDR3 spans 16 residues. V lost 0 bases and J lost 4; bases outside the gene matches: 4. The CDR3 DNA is TGCGCCAGCAGCCAAGATTCGGGGACAGGGAATCAGCCCCAGCATTTT. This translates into CASSQDSGTGNQPQHF.

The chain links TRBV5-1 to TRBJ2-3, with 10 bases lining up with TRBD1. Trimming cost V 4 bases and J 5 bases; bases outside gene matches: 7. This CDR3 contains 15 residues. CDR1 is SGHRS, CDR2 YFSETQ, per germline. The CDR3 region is CASSADRGYQDTQYF. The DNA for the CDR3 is TGCGCCAGCAGCGCGGACAGGGGGTACCAAGATACGCAGTATTTT.